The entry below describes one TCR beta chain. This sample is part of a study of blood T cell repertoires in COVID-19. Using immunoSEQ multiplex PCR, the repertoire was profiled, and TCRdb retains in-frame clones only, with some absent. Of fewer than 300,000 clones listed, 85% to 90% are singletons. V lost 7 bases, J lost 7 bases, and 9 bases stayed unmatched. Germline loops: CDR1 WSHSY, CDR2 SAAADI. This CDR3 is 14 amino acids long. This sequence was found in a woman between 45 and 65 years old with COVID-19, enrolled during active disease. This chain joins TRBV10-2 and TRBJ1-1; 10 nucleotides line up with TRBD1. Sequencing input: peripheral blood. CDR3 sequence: CASNLGQGNGEAFF. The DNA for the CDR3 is TGCGCCAGCAATCTGGGACAGGGGAATGGTGAAGCTTTCTTT.